This TCR beta chain was retrieved from a study of cytomegalovirus exposure and HLA in healthy donors (dated 2017 in TCRdb). Study-wide context: An earlier analysis of several hundred of the donors reported approximately 290 Gb of sequence data and 117 million unique TCR beta sequences from 150 million to 200 million T cells. A separate validation cohort of 90 to 150 different subjects was used in addition to the roughly 670-subject first cohort. The genetic ancestry cluster associated with self-reported Caucasian donors included approximately 85% of the roughly 410 genotyped donors. Typing coverage varied by locus: about 620-630 donors for A, B, C, DRB1 and DQB1; 500 to 550 for DQA1; approximately 610 for DPA1; around 490 for DPB1. On average, approximately 250,000 unique TCR beta nucleotide sequences were sequenced per donor among several hundred genotyped donors of the cohort, with 15% to 20% of those sequences being non-productive. An earlier analysis of 587 of the donors used high-throughput TCR beta sequencing to judge whether each TCR beta V gene segment behaved as functional or pseudogenic. Rather than using new phenotypic data, the later analysis identified candidate immune exposures from TCR beta sequences and from how often those sequences occurred across donors. The study profiled the T cell repertoires of 500 to 800 subjects by immunosequencing and related them to cytomegalovirus serostatus. Genome-wide SNP genotypes for about three fifths of the 666 donors were used in a later genetic analysis, which treated that subset as a discovery cohort. Donor age, sex, ethnicity and CMV serostatus were compiled alongside the repertoire data. The study aimed to test whether signatures of past pathogen exposure could be identified by cataloging public T cell receptors. Because of strong linkage in the cohort, roughly five DR-DQ haplotypes were treated as single units for association and clustering. Every repertoire in the discovery cohort had been generated on one and the same sequencing platform. About 300 gigabases of sequencing data and around 80 million unique TCR sequences made up an early release that covered 500 to 700 HLA-typed donors. To study patterns of TCR occurrence, a later analysis re-analyzed previously published TCR beta repertoires from 700 or so donors and added high-resolution HLA genotyping. HLA typing included class I and class II loci at four-digit resolution. To predict cytomegalovirus infection status, the study combined high-throughput TCR immunosequencing, statistical association of individual TCRs with disease status, and machine learning.

A few counts support this clone. Its antigen is currently not known. Base qualities are missing; no much larger clone stands one base away. What the work shows at the level of the full study, not this receptor alone: In a later analysis, HLA-associated TCR beta chains showed more clonal expansion and lower generation probabilities than non-associated chains that were equally common. Some IMGT-functional V segments, including TRBV6-2 and TRBV6-3, could not be distinguished by the 87-base-pair reads and were therefore excluded. Because some donors lacked HLA typing at each locus, the association tests relied only on the typed subset. Immune exposure information for the cohort was limited to CMV serostatus. The classifier was reported to diagnose cytomegalovirus status with high specificity and sensitivity in both the original cohort and the validation cohort. An association between a missense DCLRE1C variant and V-gene and J-gene trimming of TCR beta chains was found in a later genetic analysis and replicated in an independent cohort. In an earlier analysis of more than 450 of the donors, most TCR beta V segments were observed in productive rearrangements about 87% or about 30% of the time, broadly matching IMGT annotations. According to a later analysis, most CMV-associated TCR beta chains appeared to be HLA-restricted, and the HLA associations seemed to be driven largely by CMV exposure. The study listed 164 TCR beta chains as associated with cytomegalovirus. A further reported finding was that TCR beta sequences accurately predicted the HLA-A and HLA-B alleles for most subjects in the first cohort. Most TCR sequences were observed very rarely across donors, whereas some public TCRs were present in many individuals. In a later genetic analysis, fewer N-insertions in productive TCRs were reported among donors in an Asian-associated ancestry cluster than the roughly 670-donor mean. Several of the top co-occurrence clusters appeared to be linked to parvovirus B19, influenza, CMV and Epstein-Barr virus, according to a later analysis. Assigning TCR associations to individual alleles was difficult when HLA alleles, especially DR and DQ, strongly co-occurred. A later analysis associated some 17,000 TCR beta sequences with specific HLA alleles at a false discovery rate of 0.05. Because counts were too low, about 17 rarely observed V segments, including chromosome 9 orphons, were excluded from the earlier analysis of 587 of the donors. A cluster of highly shared sequence variants was judged likely to represent a technical artifact of the sequencing pipeline. According to the authors, the approach could potentially be generalized to other disease states and immunological phenotypes. In a later analysis, the rate of TCR association differed among HLA loci, with DRB1 alleles having the most associated TCRs and HLA-C alleles having the fewest. A few of the identified cytomegalovirus-associated TCR beta chains were confirmed in vitro to be specific for cytomegalovirus antigens. The presence/absence analyses assumed that sequencing depth was roughly uniform across donors, and that assumption may not be true. Linkage disequilibrium might explain the correlated functional status among segregating V segments, but an unknown experimental factor could not be excluded. In this cohort, only TCR beta chains were sequenced, and detectable features were limited by the absence of alpha or paired-chain data.

The cohort comprised around 690 healthy bone marrow donors. Cohort members were all nominally healthy when sampled, although unrecorded immune exposures were likely present. The donor was CMV seronegative and was included in the group of 352 seronegative cohort members. A peripheral blood sample was provided by each donor, and peripheral blood mononuclear cells were used for TCR beta sequencing. The Qiagen DNeasy Blood Extraction Kit was used to extract genomic DNA from the blood cell samples. The junction shows trimming of 5 bases on V and 0 bases on J, and the gene matches do not reach 12 bases of it. The CDR3 runs 17 residues from the cysteine to the phenylalanine. Left in the record is the CDR3 DNA by itself, 51 bases read in frame from the first base. The germline V gene (reference sequence) gives CDR1 as LNHDA and CDR2 as SQIVND. Receptor amplification or capture employed the immunoSEQ multiplex PCR assay. A mixture of 60 forward primers for TCR Vbeta segments and 13 reverse primers for TCR Jbeta segments was used in the multiplex PCR. The CDR3 region of rearranged TCR beta genes was amplified from genomic DNA with a multiplex PCR assay. On the Illumina HiSeq System, the amplified TCR beta libraries were sequenced as 87-base-pair reads. The original pipeline was this. Across the 700 or so repertoires, a later analysis counted roughly 77 million unique TCR beta chains, some 11 million of which were shared by at least two donors. To remove PCR and sequencing errors, raw reads were error-corrected and collapsed into unique sequences using a nearest-neighbor algorithm that merged closely related sequences. V, D and J gene segments were assigned by aligning CDR3 sequences to IMGT reference sequences. Each retained sequence needed at least a six-nucleotide match to both a V gene segment and a J gene segment. Rearrangements were called productive when the CDR3 lacked stop codons and stayed in frame with V and J; all others were non-productive. Following IMGT convention, CDR3 was defined as the stretch from the second conserved V-encoded cysteine up to the conserved J-encoded phenylalanine. The earlier analysis of 587 of the donors excluded any sequence lacking an unambiguous match to a single V gene segment. In an earlier analysis of roughly 600 of the donors, a V segment was called functional when productive rearrangements were above 56.7%, and segregating when the standard deviation between donors exceeded 5%. A statistical classification framework was built for diagnosing cytomegalovirus status from the catalog of TCR beta chain sequences. In a later analysis, V and J genes were assigned by comparing TCR nucleotide sequences against IMGT/GENE-DB human TR gene sequences. A later analysis assigned CDR3 sequences and most-parsimonious VDJ recombination scenarios with the TCRdist pipeline. In a later analysis, each TCR beta chain was defined by its CDR3 amino acid sequence together with its V-gene family, and reads lacking a unique V-gene family were excluded. A later analysis removed roughly 590 highly shared, low-generation-probability nucleotide sequences to deal with suspected cross-contamination and a sequencing artifact. A later analysis calculated a clonal expansion index for each public chain from normalized within-repertoire ranks of inferred template counts. A later analysis computed generation probabilities with a VDJ recombination model fitted to out-of-frame rearrangements, and checked the results against IGoR. A later analysis scored TCR-TCR, TCR-HLA and TCR-CMV co-occurrence with hypergeometric tests, applying a repertoire-size bias correction to TCR pairs. A later analysis estimated false discovery rates by permuting HLA or CMV assignments 20 times. In a later analysis, co-occurring TCRs were grouped with DBSCAN, and TCRdist sequence similarity was added when clustering was performed within HLA-allele-positive subsets. For co-occurrence clustering, repertoires with fewer than 30,000 or more than 120,000 public chains were excluded, along with a handful of repertoires with anomalous nucleotide sharing. TCRdb took over this immuneACCESS table, retaining in-frame rearrangements with V and J assigned. Such tables are incomplete; in checked studies, under half of the missing clones stem from an unresolved V gene, and the remainder is unexplained. V and J calls and clone size are those listed in that table; D and trimming were worked out from the DNA. Across this sample there are about 190,000 clones, with roughly 80% seen only once. Around 1.7% of the sample is taken by the ten largest.

The chain was built from TRBV19 and TRBJ1-1; 7 junctional bases match TRBD1. Sequencing was done on a sample of PBMCs. This clonotype originated in a man aged 45 to 65 in good health and CMV-seronegative. DNA sequence: TGTGCCAGTAGTCTCCGGGACAGAGGCAATATGAACACTGAAGCTTTCTTT. It encodes CASSLRDRGNMNTEAFF.